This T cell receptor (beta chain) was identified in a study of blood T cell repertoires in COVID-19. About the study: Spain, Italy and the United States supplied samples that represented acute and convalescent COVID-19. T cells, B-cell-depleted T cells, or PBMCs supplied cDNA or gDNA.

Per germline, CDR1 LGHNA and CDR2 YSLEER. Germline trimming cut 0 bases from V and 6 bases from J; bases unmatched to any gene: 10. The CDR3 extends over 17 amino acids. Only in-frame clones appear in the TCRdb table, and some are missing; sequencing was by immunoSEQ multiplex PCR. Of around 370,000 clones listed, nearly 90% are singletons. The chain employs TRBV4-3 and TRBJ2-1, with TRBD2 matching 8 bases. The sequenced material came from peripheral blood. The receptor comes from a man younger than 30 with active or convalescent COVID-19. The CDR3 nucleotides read TGCGCCAGCAGCCAAGAACGCTTGGGACTAGTTTTCAATGAGCAGTTCTTC. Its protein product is CASSQERLGLVFNEQFF.